These T cell receptor beta chains were read from a single sample in a study of T-cell reconstitution after alpha-beta-depleted transplantation in children. TCRdb itself ran the PCR reads through MiXCR, one entry per CDR3 protein. The data show fewer than 750,000 distinct CDR3 sequences, with 27% seen just once and just over 35% held by the top ten. The sample was PBMCs, taken before TCRalphabeta/CD19-depleted stem cell transplant. The receptors come from a boy younger than two with Wiskott-Aldrich syndrome, due to receive a stem cell transplant. CDR3s include the opening cysteine and the closing phenylalanine or tryptophan. Fields, in order: clone size, D gene, V gene, J gene, CDR3 DNA, CDR3 protein. D genes are given only for firm matches. Size is omitted from some rows. Given values are once, few, many or a class for expanded clones.

size: few
D: TRBD2
V: TRBV5-1
J: TRBJ2-7
DNA: TGCGCCAGCAGCTGGGGGACTAGCGGGAGTTTGTACGAGCAGTACTTC
CDR3: CASSWGTSGSLYEQYF

size: few
D: .
V: TRBV7-6
J: TRBJ2-7
DNA: TGTGCCAGCAGCTCCCAAGTGGTGGGGAGTAGTAACGAGCAGTACTTC
CDR3: CASSSQVVGSSNEQYF

size: .
D: TRBD1
V: TRBV5-1
J: TRBJ1-1
DNA: TGCGCCAGCAGCTGGATGGACAGGGAGAACACTGAAGCTTTCTTT
CDR3: CASSWMDRENTEAFF

size: few
D: .
V: TRBV3-1
J: TRBJ2-1
DNA: TGTGCCAGCAGCCAAGAGGCGTGGAGCAATGAGCAGTTCTTC
CDR3: CASSQEAWSNEQFF

size: .
D: TRBD1
V: TRBV20-1
J: TRBJ2-1
DNA: TGCAGTGCTAAGACAGGGAACGAGCAGTTCTTC
CDR3: CSAKTGNEQFF

size: .
D: .
V: TRBV19
J: TRBJ1-5
DNA: TGTGCCAGTAGTATTCGAGATACGGGCAATCAGCCCCAGCATTTT
CDR3: CASSIRDTGNQPQHF

size: .
D: TRBD1
V: TRBV10-1
J: TRBJ2-1
DNA: TGCGCCAGCAGTGAGATCGTTCGGACAGGGGGCAGGAATGAGCAGTTCTTC
CDR3: CASSEIVRTGGRNEQFF

size: few
D: TRBD1
V: TRBV20-1
J: TRBJ1-2
DNA: TGCAGTGCTATAACGGACAGGGGATTTCGGCATGGCTACACCTTC
CDR3: CSAITDRGFRHGYTF

size: few
D: TRBD2
V: TRBV9
J: TRBJ2-7
DNA: TGTGCCAGCAGCGTAGTACTAGCGAGCGAGCAGTACTTC
CDR3: CASSVVLASEQYF

size: .
D: .
V: TRBV6-6
J: TRBJ2-1
DNA: TGTGCCAGCAGTTACTCGACCGGGACTCAGCAGTTCTTC
CDR3: CASSYSTGTQQFF

size: .
D: TRBD1
V: TRBV5-1
J: TRBJ2-7
DNA: TGCGCCAGCAGCCTAGACAGGGGGCCGGGGTATAGTCACTTC
CDR3: CASSLDRGPGYSHF

size: few
D: .
V: TRBV29-1
J: TRBJ1-1
DNA: TGCAGCGCCCAGGCGCAGGCGGACACTGAAGCTTTCTTT
CDR3: CSAQAQADTEAFF

size: few
D: TRBD1
V: TRBV5-1
J: TRBJ1-1
DNA: TGCGCCAGCAGCTCGGGGACAGGGCACACTGAAGCTTTCTTT
CDR3: CASSSGTGHTEAFF

size: .
D: TRBD1
V: TRBV20-1
J: TRBJ2-5
DNA: TGCAGTGCTAGATGGACAGGGAAGCAAGAGACCCAGTACTTC
CDR3: CSARWTGKQETQYF

size: .
D: .
V: TRBV5-1
J: TRBJ2-3
DNA: TGCGCCAGCAGCTTGGATAGCCATACGCAGTATTTT
CDR3: CASSLDSHTQYF

size: .
D: .
V: TRBV12-3/TRBV12-4
J: TRBJ1-1
DNA: TGTGCCAGCAAGCAGAACACTGAAGCTTTCTTT
CDR3: CASKQNTEAFF

size: few
D: .
V: TRBV20-1
J: TRBJ2-2
DNA: TGCAGTGCTAGGTCCGTCCGGGACATCACCGGGGAGCTGTTTTTT
CDR3: CSARSVRDITGELFF

size: .
D: TRBD2
V: TRBV29-1
J: TRBJ2-7
DNA: TGCAGCGTTTGTGAGCGGGGCAGCTCCTACGAGCAGTACTTC
CDR3: CSVCERGSSYEQYF

size: few
D: .
V: TRBV30
J: TRBJ2-1
DNA: TGTGCCTGGAGTGTAAGCCGGGAGCAGTTCTTC
CDR3: CAWSVSREQFF

size: once
D: TRBD1
V: TRBV20-1
J: TRBJ1-5
DNA: TGCAGTGCTTGGACAGGGGTTCGGCAGCCCCAGCATTTT
CDR3: CSAWTGVRQPQHF

size: .
D: .
V: TRBV21-1
J: TRBJ2-1
DNA: TGTGCCAGCAGGGGGACTAGCGGACAACCCAGTGAGCAGTTCTTC
CDR3: CASRGTSGQPSEQFF

size: .
D: .
V: TRBV20-1
J: TRBJ2-7
DNA: TGCAGTGCTAGGCAACTAGGGTGGGGATACGAGCAGTACTTC
CDR3: CSARQLGWGYEQYF